This TCR beta chain was obtained from a study of cytomegalovirus exposure and HLA in healthy donors. Healthy bone marrow donors made up the donors. Trimming stripped 1 base from V and 2 bases from J, with 8 bases between. This CDR3 region has 14 residues. Per the germline V gene, CDR1 is SGHRS and CDR2 is YFSETQ. The primer mix had 60 Vbeta and 13 Jbeta primers. The assay was immunoSEQ multiplex PCR, and TCRdb's table has in-frame clones only and misses some. The profile shows around 70,000 clones, more than 70% of them singletons. V gene TRBV5-1 combines with J gene TRBJ2-3; D remains ambiguous. What was sequenced was PBMCs. This TCR came from a woman in her forties in good health and CMV-seropositive. CDR3 region: CASSLFDITDTQYF. The CDR3 nucleotides read TGCGCCAGCAGCTTGTTCGACATCACAGATACGCAGTATTTT.